These 27 T cell receptor beta chains share one sample of origin, sequenced in a study of cytomegalovirus exposure and HLA in healthy donors (dated by TCRdb to 2016 to 2017). Preparation of the library involved the immunoSEQ multiplex PCR assay. For the multiplex PCR, a mixture combining 60 forward primers for TCR Vbeta segments and 13 reverse primers for TCR Jbeta segments was used. TCRdb limited this immuneACCESS table to in-frame rearrangements with V and J called. A share of clones is missing; checked studies link under half to unresolved V genes, and the rest is unexplained. In this sample the table shows about 180,000 clones, 79% of which occur a single time. The ten largest clonotypes hold approximately 0.7% of the sample. The sequencing input was PBMCs. Receptor source: a woman between 35 and 50 years old in good health and CMV-seronegative.

This clone was picked up one time. The chain has TRBV14 and TRBJ1-6; possible D gene TRBD1, 5 bases. This CDR3 is 18 amino acids long. Germline assignment: CDR1 SGHDN and CDR2 FVKESK. The germline V and J ends were trimmed by 5 bases and 10 bases, with 27 bases remaining between them. The CDR3 protein is CASSTHGRGRVVRSPLHF. The CDR3 DNA sequence: TGTGCCAGCAGCACCCATGGTCGGGGGAGGGTGGTAAGATCACCCCTCCACTTT.

V usage is TRBV11-3 and J usage is TRBJ1-1; 10 bases are a match to TRBD1. The V segment lost 3 bases and the J segment 5 bases; nucleotides outside the gene matches: 0. The germline gives CDR1 SGHNT, CDR2 YENEEA. CDR3 size: 13 residues. The CDR3 sequence is CASSLDRGTEAFF. The CDR3 coding sequence is TGTGCCAGCAGCTTGGACAGGGGGACTGAAGCTTTCTTT.

The gene calls are TRBV10-3 and TRBJ2-1; D is perhaps TRBD2 (5 bases). The ends were cut back, 8 bases at V and 8 bases at J, with 16 bases in the middle. CDR3 length equals 13 residues. Germline CDR1 ENHRY, CDR2 SYGVKD. The CDR3 spells CAISRVRGDEQFF. The CDR3 nucleotides read TGTGCCATCTCAAGGGTCCGGGGAGATGAGCAGTTCTTC.

The chain has TRBV7-9 and TRBJ1-1; D is undetermined. Germline loops: CDR1 SEHNR, CDR2 FQNEAQ (reference sequence). The CDR3 contains 13 residues. Trimming pared 5 bases from V and 3 bases from J, leaving 10 bases between. CDR3 bases: TGTGCCAGCAGCCCCGAGGGAGACACTGAAGCTTTCTTT. This translates into CASSPEGDTEAFF.

The V and J genes are TRBV5-1 and TRBJ2-1, with a weak D call TRBD1 (6 bases). The germline V gene has CDR1 SGHRS and CDR2 YFSETQ. V lost 2 bases and J 8 bases, leaving 14 bases between the germline ends. The CDR3 length is 14 residues. CDR3 in DNA: TGCGCCAGCAGCTTAGGACAGTTTGAGTATGAGCAGTTCTTC. Its translation: CASSLGQFEYEQFF. Using reference TRBV5-1 and TRBJ2-1 for the parts outside the CDR3, the full variable domain is KAGVTQTPRYLIKTRGQQVTLSCSPISGHRSVSWYQQTPGQGLQFLFEYFSETQRNKGNFPGRFSGRQFSNSRSEMNVSTLELGDSALYLCASSLGQFEYEQFFGPGTRLTVL.

The V gene is TRBV19, the J gene TRBJ2-5; unclear D gene. The CDR3 spans 14 residues. CDR1 and CDR2 from the germline V gene are LNHDA and SQIVND (reference sequence). Trimming pared 1 base from V and 2 bases from J, leaving 8 bases between. CDR3 nucleotides: TGTGCCAGTAGTATAGGGGCAGGTCAAGAGACCCAGTACTTC. This translates into CASSIGAGQETQYF.

This rearrangement joins TRBV19 to TRBJ1-4, with 10 bases fitting TRBD1. The CDR3 length is 14 residues. V shed 6 bases and J 7 bases; nucleotides not matched to a gene: 5. Germline V lookup: CDR1 LNHDA, CDR2 SQIVND (reference sequence). CDR3 sequence: CASRRGTGVEKLFF. DNA of the CDR3: TGTGCCAGTAGGCGGGGGACAGGGGTTGAAAAACTGTTTTTT.

The V call is TRBV2, the J call TRBJ1-1; TRBD1 is a possible D gene (5 bases). Per germline, CDR1 SNHLY and CDR2 FYNNEI. Trimming removed 1 base at V and 5 bases at J, with 8 bases between. The length of the CDR3 is 13 residues. CDR3 DNA sequence: TGTGCCAGCAGTGAAGAGACAGAAACTGAAGCTTTCTTT. Translating it yields CASSEETETEAFF. Combining the CDR3 with reference TRBV2 and TRBJ1-1 gives the whole variable domain EPEVTQTPSHQVTQMGQEVILRCVPISNHLYFYWYRQILGQKVEFLVSFYNNEISEKSEIFDDQFSVERPDGSNFTLKIRSTKLEDSAMYFCASSEETETEAFFGQGTRLTVV.

This clone was counted only a few times. V is TRBV6-1 and J is TRBJ1-1; D is perhaps TRBD1 (6 bases). The CDR3 runs to 13 residues. Germline assignment: CDR1 MNHNS and CDR2 SASEGT. Trimming took off 6 bases at V and 3 bases at J, with 11 bases between the two ends. CDR3 sequence: CASRPSGDTEAFF. CDR3 DNA: TGTGCCAGCAGACCATCAGGGGACACTGAAGCTTTCTTT.

The chain is built from TRBV5-4 and TRBJ1-2; 8 bases are a match to TRBD1. The CDR3 has 15 amino acids. V trimming: 4 bases; J trimming: 6 bases; junction bases outside the gene matches: 11. CDR1 and CDR2 from the germline V gene are SGHNT and YYREEE (reference sequence). In DNA, the CDR3 is TGTGCCAGCAGCCCATCGACAGGGGTTATTAATGGCTACACCTTC. Amino acid sequence: CASSPSTGVINGYTF.

The V gene is TRBV2, the J gene TRBJ2-3; D is ambiguous. V lost 3 bases and J 4 bases, leaving 2 bases between the germline ends. Germline CDR1 and CDR2: SNHLY and FYNNEI. This CDR3 contains 11 residues. The CDR3 bases are TGTGCCAGCAGTGACGCAGATACGCAGTATTTT. This sequence encodes CASSDADTQYF.

This clone has just a few counts. The CDR3 nucleotides read TGTGCCAGCAGCAAAGCGCATTCGACAAGCGGATCGGTCTACGAGCAGTACTTC. The encoded protein is CASSKAHSTSGSVYEQYF. The V gene is TRBV21-1, the J gene TRBJ2-7; the table gives TRBD2 as D, unverified against the DNA. TRBV21-1 is assigned pseudogene status. The CDR3 consists of 18 residues.

The CDR3 region is CASSGSEGSPSSRTDTQYF. CDR3 coding DNA: TGTGCCAGCAGCGGCTCAGAGGGTTCGCCCTCTTCAAGGACAGATACGCAGTATTTT. The gene calls are TRBV7-8 and TRBJ2-3; D is perhaps TRBD2 (5 bases). This CDR3 spans 19 amino acids. V lost 5 bases and J 3 bases, leaving 27 bases between the germline ends. Germline V gives CDR1 SGHVS, CDR2 FQNEAQ.

This chain uses TRBV7-2 with TRBJ1-3; D unclear. CDR3 size: 14 residues. The V gene's germline CDR1 is SGHTA and CDR2 FQGNSA. Trimming took 1 base from V and 4 from J, leaving 8 bases between them. In DNA form, the CDR3 reads TGTGCCAGCAGCTTAGGGGCACTGGGAAACACCATATATTTT. Protein: CASSLGALGNTIYF.

V usage is TRBV5-1 and J usage is TRBJ1-1; 11 positions match TRBD1. Trimming cost V 4 bases and J 3 bases; bases outside gene matches: 11. Germline values: CDR1 SGHRS, CDR2 YFSETQ. The CDR3 runs to 17 residues. The DNA for the CDR3 is TGCGCCAGCAGCCTATGGACAGGGGGCCCCCTGGACACTGAAGCTTTCTTT. This codes for CASSLWTGGPLDTEAFF.

V and J are TRBV28 and TRBJ2-5; D is possibly TRBD1 (5 bases). Germline loops: CDR1 MDHEN, CDR2 SYDVKM. Trimming left V 7 bases short and J 5 bases short, with 20 bases between. This CDR3 contains 15 residues. CDR3 coding DNA: TGTGCCAGCAAAAGTCGGAATAGGGGAATGGAGACCCAGTACTTC. This translates into CASKSRNRGMETQYF.

This chain uses TRBV5-1 with TRBJ2-1; TRBD2 agrees at 14 bases. Germline trimming cut 0 bases from V and 15 bases from J; bases unmatched to any gene: 8. The CDR3 loop spans 15 amino acids. The germline V gene has CDR1 SGHRS and CDR2 YFSETQ. Here the CDR3 DNA reads TGCGCCAGCAGCTTGGAGGGACTAGCGGGAGACGCCCGGTTCTTC. Its protein product is CASSLEGLAGDARFF.

The rearrangement uses TRBV28 and TRBJ1-5, with TRBD1 as a possible D gene (5 bases). The CDR3 contains 16 residues. The germline CDR1 and CDR2 sequences are MDHEN and SYDVKM. Trimming took 7 bases from V and 3 from J, leaving 19 bases between them. This CDR3 is CASNLGGALTNQPQHF. For the CDR3, the DNA is TGTGCCAGCAATTTGGGAGGGGCGTTGACCAATCAGCCCCAGCATTTT. Supplemented by reference TRBV28 and TRBJ1-5, the full variable domain reads DVKVTQSSRYLVKRTGEKVFLECVQDMDHENMFWYRQDPGLGLRLIYFSYDVKMKEKGDIPEGYSVSREKKERFSLILESASTNQTSMYLCASNLGGALTNQPQHFGDGTRLSIL.

V gene TRBV7-2 combines with J gene TRBJ1-1; 7 bases fit TRBD1. Germline CDR1 SGHTA, CDR2 FQGNSA. Germline trimming cut 3 bases from V and 7 bases from J; bases unmatched to any gene: 8. This CDR3 region has 14 residues. The CDR3 sequence: CASSFGTAAREAFF. The DNA for the CDR3 is TGTGCCAGCAGCTTCGGGACAGCAGCCCGTGAAGCTTTCTTT.

This sequence joins TRBV11-3 and TRBJ2-5; weak D call: TRBD2 (5 bases). The CDR3 runs 16 residues. CDR1 is SGHNT, CDR2 YENEEA, per germline. The V and J ends lost 5 bases and 2 bases respectively, with 18 bases between them. The CDR3 DNA follows: TGTGCCAGCAGCCCGGCGGGCGTGGGCAGGCAAGAGACCCAGTACTTC. Amino acids: CASSPAGVGRQETQYF.

This chain uses TRBV19 with TRBJ1-3; no firm D call. The CDR3 loop spans 16 amino acids. The V gene lost 7 bases and the J gene lost 0 bases, with 16 bases spanning the gap. Germline CDR1 LNHDA, CDR2 SQIVND (reference sequence). The CDR3 DNA follows: TGTGCCAGTACCTCAGGAGGACGGAGCTCTGGAAACACCATATATTTT. Its protein is CASTSGGRSSGNTIYF. Using reference TRBV19 and TRBJ1-3 for the parts outside the CDR3, the full variable domain is DGGITQSPKYLFRKEGQNVTLSCEQNLNHDAMYWYRQDPGQGLRLIYYSQIVNDFQKGDIAEGYSVSREKKESFPLTVTSAQKNPTAFYLCASTSGGRSSGNTIYFGEGSWLTVV.

This chain links TRBV7-2 with TRBJ1-5, with D tentatively TRBD1 (6 bases). The CDR3 runs 15 residues. Germline CDR1 reads SGHTA; CDR2 reads FQGNSA. Between the trimmed V and J ends, which lost 4 bases and 2 bases, there was a span of 12 bases. The chain's CDR3 is CASSYDRLGNQPQHF. The CDR3 DNA is TGTGCCAGCAGCTATGACAGGCTTGGCAATCAGCCCCAGCATTTT.

V is TRBV19 and J is TRBJ2-1; TRBD1 aligns across 9 bases. Trimming removed 6 bases from V and 4 bases from J; junction bases left unmatched: 13. This CDR3 is built from 17 residues. Germline V lookup: CDR1 LNHDA, CDR2 SQIVND (reference sequence). The chain's CDR3 is CASRPMVGTGSYNEQFF. CDR3 DNA sequence: TGTGCCAGTAGACCGATGGTTGGGACAGGGAGTTACAATGAGCAGTTCTTC.

The chain is built from TRBV5-1 and TRBJ1-2; 9 nucleotides align to TRBD1. CDR3 length: 14 residues. The J segment lost 8 bases and the V segment lost 4 bases, leaving 9 bases of the junction unmatched. Germline V gene sequence: CDR1 SGHRS, CDR2 YFSETQ. The CDR3 DNA is TGCGCCAGCAGCATGGACAGGGGCTCGGGAGGCTACACCTTC. Protein sequence: CASSMDRGSGGYTF.

This chain connects TRBV5-4 to TRBJ1-3; 9 positions match TRBD1. V was clipped by 0 bases and J by 0 bases; unmatched bases: 10. CDR1 is SGHNT, CDR2 YYREEE, per germline (reference sequence). The CDR3 is 19 amino acids. CDR3 DNA sequence: TGTGCCAGCAGCTTGGGGCCCAGAGGACAGGGGAGCTCTGGAAACACCATATATTTT. It specifies CASSLGPRGQGSSGNTIYF. Variable domain in full (rest from reference TRBV5-4 and TRBJ1-3): ETGVTQSPTHLIKTRGQQVTLRCSSQSGHNTVSWYQQALGQGPQFIFQYYREEENGRGNFPPRFSGLQFPNYSSELNVNALELDDSALYLCASSLGPRGQGSSGNTIYFGEGSWLTVV.

The chain has TRBV11-2 and TRBJ2-5; 9 bases agree with TRBD2. The CDR3 is 14 amino acids. The ends lost 4 bases at V and 5 bases at J; junction bases unmatched: 5. Germline V gives CDR1 SGHAT, CDR2 FQNNGV. This CDR3 reads CASSSRTSVETQYF. CDR3 sequence (DNA): TGTGCCAGCAGCTCCCGGACTAGCGTGGAGACCCAGTACTTC.

In its sample, this clone was seen once. This sequence joins TRBV6-6 and TRBJ2-5; 7 bases line up with TRBD1. CDR1 and CDR2 from the germline V gene are MNHNY and SVGAGI (reference sequence). The CDR3 covers 13 residues. With V trimmed by 6 bases and J by 2 bases, 3 bases remained unmatched. The CDR3 loop reads CASRPTGQETQYF. The CDR3 bases are TGTGCCAGCAGACCGACAGGGCAAGAGACCCAGTACTTC.